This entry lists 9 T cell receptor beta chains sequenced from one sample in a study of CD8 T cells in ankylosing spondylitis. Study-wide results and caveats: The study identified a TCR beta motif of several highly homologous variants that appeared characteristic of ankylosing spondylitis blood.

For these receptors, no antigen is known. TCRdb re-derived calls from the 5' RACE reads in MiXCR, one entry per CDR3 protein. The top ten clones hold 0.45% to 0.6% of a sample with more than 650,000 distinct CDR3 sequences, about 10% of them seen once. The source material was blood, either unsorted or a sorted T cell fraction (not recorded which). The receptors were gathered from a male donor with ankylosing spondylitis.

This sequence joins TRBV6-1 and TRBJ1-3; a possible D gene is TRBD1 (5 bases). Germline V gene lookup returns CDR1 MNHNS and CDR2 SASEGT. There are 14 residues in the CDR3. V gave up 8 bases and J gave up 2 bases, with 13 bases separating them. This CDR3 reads CASASRVTGNTIYF. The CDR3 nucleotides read TGTGCCAGCGCTAGCAGGGTAACTGGAAACACCATATATTTT.

The CDR3 loop reads CASSAGGFYTF. The CDR3 DNA reads TGTGCCAGCAGTGCGGGGGGTTTCTACACCTTC. This sequence joins TRBV5-6 and TRBJ1-2, with a tentative D call TRBD1 (5 bases). The CDR3 loop spans 11 amino acids. Per germline, CDR1 SGHDT and CDR2 YYEEEE. V lost 5 bases to trimming and J lost 10 bases, with 12 bases between them.

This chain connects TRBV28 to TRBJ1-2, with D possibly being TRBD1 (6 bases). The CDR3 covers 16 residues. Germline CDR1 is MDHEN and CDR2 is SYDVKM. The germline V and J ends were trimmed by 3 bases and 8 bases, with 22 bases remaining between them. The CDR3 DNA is TGTGCCAGCAGTTTCCCCGCGGGGGGGCACCTGGGCGGCTACACCTTC. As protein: CASSFPAGGHLGGYTF.

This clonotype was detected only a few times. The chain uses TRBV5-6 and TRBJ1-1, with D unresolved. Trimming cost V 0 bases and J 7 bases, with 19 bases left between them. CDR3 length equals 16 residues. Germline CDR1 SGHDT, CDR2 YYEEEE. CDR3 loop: CASSLGWSGSAIEAFF. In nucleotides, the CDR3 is TGTGCCAGCAGCTTGGGATGGTCCGGGAGCGCTATTGAAGCTTTCTTT.

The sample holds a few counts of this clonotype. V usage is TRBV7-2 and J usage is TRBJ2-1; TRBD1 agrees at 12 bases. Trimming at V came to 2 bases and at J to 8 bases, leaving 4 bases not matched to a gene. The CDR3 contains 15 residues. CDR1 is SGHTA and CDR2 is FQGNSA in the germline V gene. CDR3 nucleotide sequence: TGTGCCAGCAGCTTACTGGGACAGGGGGCTTATGAGCAGTTCTTC. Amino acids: CASSLLGQGAYEQFF.

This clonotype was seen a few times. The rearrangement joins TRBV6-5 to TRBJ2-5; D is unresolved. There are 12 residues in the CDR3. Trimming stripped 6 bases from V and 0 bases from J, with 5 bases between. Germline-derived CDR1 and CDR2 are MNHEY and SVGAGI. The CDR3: CASRRHQETQYF. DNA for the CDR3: TGTGCCAGCAGGCGACACCAAGAGACCCAGTACTTC.

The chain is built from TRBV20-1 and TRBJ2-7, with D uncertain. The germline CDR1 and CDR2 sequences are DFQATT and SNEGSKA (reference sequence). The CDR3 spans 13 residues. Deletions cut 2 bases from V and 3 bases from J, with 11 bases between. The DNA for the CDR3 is TGCAGTGCTAGACCCCTTACTGACTACGAGCAGTACTTC. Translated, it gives CSARPLTDYEQYF.

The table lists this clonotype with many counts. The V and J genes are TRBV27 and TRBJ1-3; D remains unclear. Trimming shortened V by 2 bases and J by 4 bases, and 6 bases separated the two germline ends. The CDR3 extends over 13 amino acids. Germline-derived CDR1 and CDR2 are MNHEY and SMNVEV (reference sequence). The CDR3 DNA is TGTGCCAGCAGTTTAACACAGGGAAACACCATATATTTT. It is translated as CASSLTQGNTIYF.

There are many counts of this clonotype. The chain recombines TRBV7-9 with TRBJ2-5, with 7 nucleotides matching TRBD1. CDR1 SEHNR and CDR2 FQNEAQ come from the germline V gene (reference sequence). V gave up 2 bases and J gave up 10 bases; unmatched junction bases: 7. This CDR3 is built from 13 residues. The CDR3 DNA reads TGTGCCAGCAGCTTAACAGGGGCTCCTGGCCAGTACTTC. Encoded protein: CASSLTGAPGQYF.